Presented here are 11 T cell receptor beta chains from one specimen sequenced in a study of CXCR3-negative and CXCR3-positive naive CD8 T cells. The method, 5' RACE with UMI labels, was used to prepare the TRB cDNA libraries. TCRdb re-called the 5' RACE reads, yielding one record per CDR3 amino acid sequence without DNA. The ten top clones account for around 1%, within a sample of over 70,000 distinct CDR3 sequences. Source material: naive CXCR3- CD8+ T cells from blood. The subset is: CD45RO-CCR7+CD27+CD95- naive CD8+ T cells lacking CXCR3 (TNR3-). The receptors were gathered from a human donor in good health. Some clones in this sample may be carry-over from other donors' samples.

The CDR3 here is CAISDPVRNTEAFF. V is TRBV10-3 and J is TRBJ1-1; TCRdb's D call of TRBD1 is untestable without DNA. Germline V gene sequence: CDR1 ENHRY, CDR2 SYGVKD. The CDR3 spans 14 residues.

The CDR3 region is CASSLDRAEAFF. The chain couples TRBV28 to TRBJ1-1; as DNA is missing, the TRBD1 call by TCRdb cannot be tested. The CDR3 contains 12 residues. The germline CDR1 and CDR2 sequences are MDHEN and SYDVKM.

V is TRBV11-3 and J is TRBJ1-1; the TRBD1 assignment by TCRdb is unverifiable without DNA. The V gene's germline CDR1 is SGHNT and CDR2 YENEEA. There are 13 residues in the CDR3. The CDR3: CASSLGVRTEAFF.

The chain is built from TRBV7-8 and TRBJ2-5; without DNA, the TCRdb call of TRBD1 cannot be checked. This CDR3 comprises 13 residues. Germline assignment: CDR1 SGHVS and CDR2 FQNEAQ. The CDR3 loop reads CAGGDRGLETQYF.

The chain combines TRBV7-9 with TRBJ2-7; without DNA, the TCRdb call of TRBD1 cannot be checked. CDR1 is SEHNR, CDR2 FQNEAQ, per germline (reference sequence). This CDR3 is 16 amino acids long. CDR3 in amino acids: CASSAPGLAISYEQYF.

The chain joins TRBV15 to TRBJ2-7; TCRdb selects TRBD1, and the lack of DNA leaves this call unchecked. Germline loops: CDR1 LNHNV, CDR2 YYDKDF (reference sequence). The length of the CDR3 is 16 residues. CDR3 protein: CATSREAGDRSYEQYF.

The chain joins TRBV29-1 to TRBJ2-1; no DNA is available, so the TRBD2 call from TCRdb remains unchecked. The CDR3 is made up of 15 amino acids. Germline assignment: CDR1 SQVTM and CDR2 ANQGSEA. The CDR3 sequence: CSVDPLAASYNEQFF.

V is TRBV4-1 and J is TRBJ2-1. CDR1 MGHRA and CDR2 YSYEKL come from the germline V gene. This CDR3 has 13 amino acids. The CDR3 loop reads CASSYGGLSGQFF.

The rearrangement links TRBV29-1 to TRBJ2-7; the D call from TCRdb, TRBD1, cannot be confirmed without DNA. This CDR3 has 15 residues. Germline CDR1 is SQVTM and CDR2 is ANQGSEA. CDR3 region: CSVELQGFGSYEQYF.

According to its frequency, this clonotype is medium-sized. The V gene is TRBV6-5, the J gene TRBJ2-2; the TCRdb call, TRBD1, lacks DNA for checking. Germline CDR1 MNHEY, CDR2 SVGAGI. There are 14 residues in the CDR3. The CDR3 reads CASSLNRVTGELFF.

This chain's CDR3 is CGVVVRGLYEQYF. V gene TRBV29-1 combines with J gene TRBJ2-7. Germline V gene data show CDR1 as SQVTM and CDR2 as ANQGSEA. CDR3 length equals 13 residues.